This T cell receptor (beta chain) was captured by sequencing in a study of blood T cell repertoires in COVID-19. The wider study: Sites across the United States, Italy and Spain contributed samples from acute and convalescent COVID-19. From T cells, B-cell-depleted T cells, or PBMCs came the material, which was cDNA or gDNA.

J lost 4 bases, V lost 2 bases, and 3 bases had no gene match. This CDR3 is 14 amino acids long. Germline V gene data show CDR1 as MNHEY and CDR2 as SMNVEV (reference sequence). The authors' processing: Nucleated cell counts were estimated from reference gene primer amplification. Generated by immunoSEQ multiplex PCR, the TCRdb table keeps only in-frame clones and is missing some. The V and J calls and clone size are taken from that table; D and trimming were inferred from the DNA. This table has about 180,000 clones, approximately 90% appearing once. Material for sequencing was peripheral blood. The V and J genes are TRBV27 and TRBJ2-7; 9 bases map to TRBD2. The sequence derives from a man younger than 35 who had recovered from COVID-19. CDR3 DNA sequence: TGTGCCAGCAGTTTAAGTAGCGGGAGTTACGAGCAGTACTTC. This translates into CASSLSSGSYEQYF.